This passage covers 12 T cell receptor beta chains from one sample sequenced in a study of CD8 T cells in ankylosing spondylitis. Study results and caveats: It appeared that ankylosing spondylitis blood was characterized by a TCR beta motif of fewer than 10 highly homologous variants.

Their antigens remain unidentified. TCRdb processed the 5' RACE reads anew with MiXCR; each CDR3 protein has one entry. Here the sample spans about 800,000 distinct CDR3 sequences, approximately 12% being singletons. Specimen: blood, either unsorted or a sorted T cell fraction (not recorded which). Source of these receptors: a male donor with ankylosing spondylitis.

The sample holds many counts of this clonotype. The chain employs TRBV2 and TRBJ2-5; D ambiguous. Germline assignment: CDR1 SNHLY and CDR2 FYNNEI. With 3 bases removed from V and 3 bases from J, the gap between germline ends came to 8 bases. There are 13 residues in the CDR3. CDR3 sequence: CASSDNTKETQYF. The CDR3 nucleotides are TGTGCCAGCAGTGACAACACAAAAGAGACCCAGTACTTC.

The sample holds a few counts of this clonotype. V is TRBV7-6 and J is TRBJ2-7; the match to TRBD2 covers 7 bases. Germline trimming cut 5 bases from V and 5 bases from J; bases unmatched to any gene: 9. Per the germline V gene, CDR1 is SGHVS and CDR2 is FNYEAQ. This CDR3 contains 14 residues. Here the CDR3 DNA reads TGTGCCAGCAGCCTGGGGGGGTTTTCCAACGAGCAGTACTTC. Translation gives CASSLGGFSNEQYF.

CDR3: CSAPSKTSGGNEQFF. CDR3 nucleotide sequence: TGCAGTGCTCCCTCCAAGACTAGCGGAGGTAATGAGCAGTTCTTC. V is TRBV20-1 and J is TRBJ2-1, with 9 bases lining up with TRBD2. Per the germline V gene, CDR1 is DFQATT and CDR2 is SNEGSKA (reference sequence). CDR3 length: 15 residues. Trimming removed 5 bases from V and 7 bases from J; junction bases left unmatched: 12.

In this sample, this clonotype turned up a few times. This chain uses TRBV7-9 with TRBJ1-2; D is uncertain. Per germline, CDR1 SEHNR and CDR2 FQNEAQ (reference sequence). The ends were cut back, 5 bases at V and 3 bases at J, with 10 bases in the middle. The CDR3 covers 13 residues. DNA of the CDR3: TGTGCCAGCAGCCCCCCAGGATACTATGGCTACACCTTC. It yields the protein CASSPPGYYGYTF.

This clonotype was seen a few times. V gene TRBV29-1 combines with J gene TRBJ1-1; D gene ambiguous. V lost 2 bases, J lost 6 bases, and 16 bases lay in between. There are 14 residues in the CDR3. Germline CDR1 is SQVTM and CDR2 is ANQGSEA. CDR3 amino acids: CSVERPGRYSEAFF. CDR3 nucleotide sequence: TGCAGCGTTGAACGGCCCGGCAGGTACTCTGAAGCTTTCTTT. Full variable domain (rest looked up from reference TRBV29-1 and TRBJ1-1): SAVISQKPSRDICQRGTSLTIQCQVDSQVTMMFWYRQQPGQSLTLIATANQGSEATYESGFVIDKFPISRPNLTFSTLTVSNMSPEDSSIYLCSVERPGRYSEAFFGQGTRLTVV.

This clonotype was found a few times. The chain couples TRBV18 to TRBJ1-2, with 7 bases identical to TRBD1. Trimming took 3 bases from V and 0 from J; bases not matched to a gene: 7. The CDR3 is 16 amino acids. Per germline, CDR1 KGHSH and CDR2 LQKENI. The CDR3 nucleotides are TGTGCCAGCTCACCCAGGGACAGCGGAGCTAACTATGGCTACACCTTC. Translating gives CASSPRDSGANYGYTF.

This clonotype was observed at least ten times. CDR3 residues: CAIAGLAGGTDTQYF. As DNA, the CDR3 is TGTGCCATCGCCGGACTAGCGGGGGGAACAGATACGCAGTATTTT. The chain recombines TRBV10-3 with TRBJ2-3, with 14 nucleotides matching TRBD2. Germline V gives CDR1 ENHRY, CDR2 SYGVKD. V was pared by 8 bases and J by 3 bases, with 4 bases of the junction left unmatched. The CDR3 runs 15 residues.

This clonotype showed up many times. The rearrangement joins TRBV10-3 to TRBJ2-1; 10 bases are shared with TRBD2. The V and J ends lost 6 bases and 4 bases, in that order; junction bases with no gene match: 6. The CDR3 length is 15 residues. Germline CDR1 ENHRY, CDR2 SYGVKD. CDR3 region: CAISPTSGEYNEQFF. The DNA of the CDR3 is TGTGCCATCAGCCCAACTAGCGGGGAATACAATGAGCAGTTCTTC.

This clonotype was observed a few times. This chain joins TRBV10-3 and TRBJ2-7; D is uncertain. CDR1 is ENHRY and CDR2 is SYGVKD in the germline V gene. With 4 bases removed from V and 1 base from J, the gap between germline ends came to 11 bases. The CDR3 spans 14 residues. The chain's CDR3 is CAISASYSSYEQYF. CDR3 DNA sequence: TGTGCCATCAGTGCATCCTACAGTTCCTACGAGCAGTACTTC.

This clonotype has more than one count but fewer than ten. The chain joins TRBV7-3 to TRBJ1-1; a possible D gene is TRBD1 (5 bases). The CDR3 length is 15 residues. Germline CDR1 reads SGHTA; CDR2 reads FQGTGA. Trimming took 0 bases from V and 4 from J, leaving 12 bases between them. Written as DNA, the CDR3 is TGTGCCAGCAGCTTAACGGGGGTAAGGGGCACTGAAGCTTTCTTT. Its protein product is CASSLTGVRGTEAFF.

This clonotype came up a few times. The genes are TRBV20-1 and TRBJ2-1; 7 bases map to TRBD2. The CDR3 has 15 residues. Trimming took 3 bases from V and 4 from J; bases not matched to a gene: 9. Germline V gives CDR1 DFQATT, CDR2 SNEGSKA (reference sequence). CDR3 in amino acids: CSASSERGGYNEQFF. CDR3 DNA: TGCAGTGCTAGCTCGGAGCGGGGAGGGTACAATGAGCAGTTCTTC.

J is TRBJ2-1 and V is TRBV7-9; 12 bases match TRBD2. Germline CDR1 is SEHNR and CDR2 is FQNEAQ (reference sequence). Trimming at V came to 4 bases and at J to 5 bases, leaving 6 bases not matched to a gene. The CDR3 is 16 residues long. CDR3 region: CASSSPSGRANNEQFF. CDR3 nucleotide sequence: TGTGCCAGCAGCTCCCCTAGCGGGAGGGCTAACAATGAGCAGTTCTTC.